A selection of T cell receptor beta chains follows, all from one sample in a study of human T cells and chemical hapten exposure. TCRdb reprocessed the RACE reads with MiXCR, giving one entry per CDR3 protein. The sample has about 46,000 distinct CDR3 sequences, about 9% seen once. This specimen was whole blood, taken in connection with sensitization to the hapten diphenylcyclopropenone (DPC). Receptor source: a woman aged 40-49 years with alopecia areata. Some clones in this sample may be carry-over from other donors' samples. CDR3s include the opening cysteine and the closing phenylalanine or tryptophan. A D gene is named only where the DNA matches it firmly. Clone size is shown for a subset of rows, as once, few, many or a class of expanded clone.

j_call clone_size v_call d_call cdr3_aa cdr3_nt
TRBJ1-1 NA TRBV14 NA CASSQDRPLNTEAFF TGTGCCAGCAGCCAAGATAGACCTCTGAACACTGAAGCTTTCTTT
TRBJ1-5 many TRBV12-3/TRBV12-4 NA CASSYEGQPQHF TGTGCCAGCAGTTACGAAGGGCAGCCCCAGCATTTT
TRBJ2-7 many TRBV20-1 TRBD1 CSAGDRGEVEQYF TGCAGTGCTGGGGACAGGGGTGAGGTCGAGCAGTACTTC
TRBJ1-5 NA TRBV2 NA CASSRYAQPQHF TGTGCCAGCAGTAGGTACGCTCAGCCCCAGCATTTT
TRBJ2-2 NA TRBV7-2 TRBD2 CASSLQRGAGTGELFF TGTGCCAGCAGCCTCCAGCGGGGGGCGGGCACCGGGGAGCTGTTTTTT
TRBJ1-1 once TRBV12-5 NA CASGRSTEAFF TGTGCTAGTGGGCGCAGCACTGAAGCTTTCTTT
TRBJ2-3 NA TRBV7-9 TRBD1 CASNRGQVDTQYF TGTGCCAGCAACAGGGGGCAAGTGGATACGCAGTATTTT
TRBJ1-1 NA TRBV20-1 NA CSAREAVGPYTEAFF TGCAGTGCTAGAGAGGCCGTGGGTCCCTACACTGAAGCTTTCTTT
TRBJ1-6 few TRBV6-5 NA CASSHPDSGSPLHF TGTGCCAGCAGCCACCCCGACAGTGGTTCACCCCTCCACTTT
TRBJ2-4 many TRBV7-3 NA CASSPRPTDIQYF TGTGCCAGCAGCCCCCGGCCCACGGACATTCAGTACTTC
TRBJ2-2 NA TRBV9 NA CASSPLQGNTGELFF TGTGCCAGCAGCCCTCTTCAAGGCAACACCGGGGAGCTGTTTTTT
TRBJ1-6 many TRBV7-9 NA CASSLATGARPPLHF TGTGCCAGCAGCTTAGCAACGGGGGCGCGTCCACCCCTCCACTTT
TRBJ2-7 many TRBV18 NA CASSPNTGSYEQYF TGTGCCAGCTCACCGAATACAGGGTCCTACGAGCAGTACTTC
TRBJ1-2 many TRBV30 TRBD1 CAWSVLRQGAAGYTF TGTGCCTGGAGTGTTCTGAGACAGGGGGCTGCCGGCTACACCTTC
TRBJ1-6 many TRBV7-3 TRBD1 CASSSGTGNSPLHF TGTGCCAGCAGCTCCGGGACAGGGAATTCACCCCTCCACTTT
TRBJ1-4 many TRBV7-2 NA CASSPRVSEKLFF TGTGCCAGCAGCCCCAGGGTTTCGGAAAAACTGTTTTTT
TRBJ1-4 NA TRBV30 NA CAWSVRNRENEKLFF TGTGCCTGGAGTGTAAGAAACAGGGAGAATGAAAAACTGTTTTTT
TRBJ2-1 NA TRBV28 TRBD2 CASSPSGLADRKSQQFF TGTGCCAGCAGCCCCTCGGGGCTAGCGGACCGAAAATCCCAGCAGTTCTTC
TRBJ2-7 many TRBV5-1 TRBD1 CASSPWTGAYEQYF TGCGCCAGCAGCCCTTGGACAGGGGCGTACGAGCAGTACTTC
TRBJ2-6 NA TRBV15 NA CAIPLRAAGANVLTF TGTGCCATCCCCCTCCGAGCGGCCGGGGCCAACGTCCTGACTTTC
TRBJ2-2 many TRBV4-2 TRBD2 CASTLRGSTNTGELFF TGTGCCAGCACCCTGCGGGGGTCCACTAACACCGGGGAGCTGTTTTTT
TRBJ2-5 many TRBV29-1 NA CSVEGEETQYF TGCAGCGTTGAGGGGGAAGAGACCCAGTACTTC
TRBJ1-6 NA TRBV7-9 TRBD1 CASSQGQGFYNSPLHF TGTGCCAGCAGCCAAGGACAGGGCTTTTATAATTCACCCCTCCACTTT
TRBJ1-1 many TRBV6-2/TRBV6-3 TRBD1 CASSYARGTEAFF TGTGCCAGCAGTTACGCCAGGGGGACTGAAGCTTTCTTT
TRBJ2-1 NA TRBV9 TRBD2 CASSVARWTSEDHKQNNEQFF TGTGCCAGCAGCGTAGCCCGGTGGACTAGCGAGGACCACAAACAGAACAATGAGCAGTTCTTC
TRBJ2-1 many TRBV7-6 NA CASSLGLVAYNEQFF TGTGCCAGCAGCTTAGGCCTCGTTGCCTACAATGAGCAGTTCTTC
TRBJ2-1 many TRBV20-1 TRBD2 CSARDRPLRLADYSYNEQFF TGCAGTGCTAGAGATCGACCATTAAGGCTAGCGGACTACTCCTACAATGAGCAGTTCTTC
TRBJ2-3 many TRBV12-3/TRBV12-4 TRBD1 CASSPYTGAADTQYF TGTGCCAGCAGTCCCTATACAGGGGCAGCAGATACGCAGTATTTT